These 25 T cell receptor beta chains came from one sample sequenced in a study of a mutant IDH1 vaccine in newly diagnosed glioma. Noted time point: baseline, week 1 (first vaccination visit). Treatment described: pre-vaccination baseline after standard-of-care therapy. TCRdb keeps only in-frame clones here, not all; method: immunoSEQ multiplex PCR. The sample consists of about 88,000 clones, roughly 87% of them appearing once. The material was PBMCs, obtained from a glioma patient treated with radiotherapy, temozolomide or both. These receptors were taken from a man aged 35-49 years with glioma. Some clones in this sample may be carry-over from other donors' samples.

This chain connects TRBV2 to TRBJ2-2; 8 positions match TRBD1. The V gene end was trimmed by 6 bases and the J gene end by 0 bases; junction bases not matched to a gene: 12. In germline, CDR1 is SNHLY, CDR2 FYNNEI. This CDR3 region has 18 residues. The CDR3 DNA is TGTGCCAGCAGGCAAGGACAGGGACTCCGGGCGAACACCGGGGAGCTGTTTTTT. Translated: CASRQGQGLRANTGELFF.

This chain links TRBV5-1 with TRBJ2-7, with TRBD1 matching over 8 bases. V lost 4 bases and J lost 2; bases outside the gene matches: 8. Germline V gene lookup returns CDR1 SGHRS and CDR2 YFSETQ. This CDR3 is built from 15 residues. CDR3 amino acids: CASSRGQVVPYEQYF. The CDR3 DNA reads as TGCGCCAGCAGCCGGGGACAGGTGGTTCCCTACGAGCAGTACTTC.

V usage is TRBV18 and J usage is TRBJ2-5; no clear D. Germline CDR1 is KGHSH and CDR2 is LQKENI. V was shortened by 0 bases and J by 0 bases, with 8 bases between the two germline ends. The CDR3 length is 15 residues. The CDR3 DNA reads TGTGCCAGCTCACCACCGAGCGAATACCAAGAGACCCAGTACTTC. This sequence encodes CASSPPSEYQETQYF.

The gene calls are TRBV6-5 and TRBJ2-2; TRBD1 matches at 10 bases. V was pared by 1 base and J by 4 bases, with 0 bases of the junction left unmatched. CDR1 and CDR2 (germline): MNHEY, SVGAGI. This CDR3 region has 15 residues. CDR3 region: CASSYWTGGTGELFF. The CDR3 nucleotides are TGTGCCAGCAGTTACTGGACAGGGGGCACCGGGGAGCTGTTTTTT.

The rearrangement links TRBV30 to TRBJ2-7; 8 nucleotides agree with TRBD1. Germline CDR1 is GTSNPN and CDR2 is SVGIG (reference sequence). V was pared by 5 bases and J by 12 bases, with 15 bases of the junction left unmatched. The CDR3 has 13 residues. The chain's CDR3 is CAWALDLRTGRYF. CDR3 DNA: TGTGCCTGGGCCCTCGACCTTCGGACAGGGCGGTACTTC.

The rearrangement uses TRBV5-1 and TRBJ1-1; D is possibly TRBD1 (6 bases). Trimming removed 0 bases from V and 10 bases from J, with 16 bases in between. The CDR3 is 14 residues long. The germline V gene has CDR1 SGHRS and CDR2 YFSETQ. CDR3 in amino acids: CASSLDAGVGGAFF. Here the CDR3 DNA reads TGCGCCAGCAGCTTGGATGCGGGGGTAGGGGGAGCTTTCTTT.

This rearrangement joins TRBV30 to TRBJ1-4; 9 bases line up with TRBD1. Germline V gives CDR1 GTSNPN, CDR2 SVGIG (reference sequence). V shed 0 bases and J 7 bases; nucleotides not matched to a gene: 3. The CDR3 extends over 14 amino acids. CDR3 loop: CAWSVTGGFEKLFF. CDR3 bases: TGTGCCTGGAGTGTCACAGGGGGCTTTGAAAAACTGTTTTTT.

The gene calls are TRBV2 and TRBJ2-5; tentatively, D is TRBD2 (7 bases). The CDR3 sequence is 14 residues long. V dropped 8 bases and J dropped 2 bases, with 15 bases sitting between them. CDR1 and CDR2 (germline): SNHLY, FYNNEI. As DNA, the CDR3 is TGTGCCAGCGGGAGGGGGGGCAGTCAAGAGACCCAGTACTTC. It codes for CASGRGGSQETQYF.

The chain employs TRBV9 and TRBJ2-2; D may be TRBD2 (6 bases). Germline CDR1 SGDLS, CDR2 YYNGEE. The V and J ends lost 6 bases and 1 base respectively, with 13 bases between them. This CDR3 region has 15 residues. The CDR3 DNA sequence: TGTGCCAGCACCCCGGAGGGAGGGAACACCGGGGAGCTGTTTTTT. Translating it yields CASTPEGGNTGELFF. The full variable domain, with the rest looked up from reference TRBV9 and TRBJ2-2, is DSGVTQTPKHLITATGQRVTLRCSPRSGDLSVYWYQQSLDQGLQFLIQYYNGEERAKGNILERFSAQQFPDLHSELNLSSLELGDSALYFCASTPEGGNTGELFFGEGSRLTVL.

There are a few counts of this clone. J is TRBJ1-1 and V is TRBV30; D is uncertain. Trimming removed 0 bases from V and 1 base from J, with 6 bases in between. The germline CDR1 and CDR2 sequences are GTSNPN and SVGIG (reference sequence). This CDR3 comprises 13 residues. In DNA form, the CDR3 reads TGTGCCTGGAGTGTACAACAGAACACTGAAGCTTTCTTT. Its protein product is CAWSVQQNTEAFF.

The V and J genes are TRBV4-2 and TRBJ1-1, with D possibly being TRBD1 (5 bases). Trimming cost V 0 bases and J 1 base, with 18 bases left between them. Germline assignment: CDR1 LGHNA and CDR2 YNFKEQ. The CDR3 is 18 amino acids. This CDR3 reads CASSQDRGGVVGNTEAFF. The CDR3 DNA reads as TGTGCCAGCAGCCAAGATCGGGGGGGGGTCGTCGGGAACACTGAAGCTTTCTTT.

The chain links TRBV5-4 to TRBJ1-6, with D possibly TRBD1 on 6 matching bases. The CDR3 extends over 14 amino acids. Germline V gene sequence: CDR1 SGHNT, CDR2 YYREEE (reference sequence). Trimming left V 0 bases short and J 8 bases short, with 9 bases between. For the CDR3, the DNA is TGTGCCAGCAGCTTGGGGGGGGCGTATTCACCCCTCCACTTT. Translated, it gives CASSLGGAYSPLHF. The whole variable domain, remainder taken from reference TRBV5-4 and TRBJ1-6, is ETGVTQSPTHLIKTRGQQVTLRCSSQSGHNTVSWYQQALGQGPQFIFQYYREEENGRGNFPPRFSGLQFPNYSSELNVNALELDDSALYLCASSLGGAYSPLHFGNGTRLTVT.

The chain carries TRBV29-1 and TRBJ1-2; D is ambiguous. Germline loops: CDR1 SQVTM, CDR2 ANQGSEA. V lost 2 bases and J 3 bases, leaving 4 bases between the germline ends. The CDR3 covers 11 residues. CDR3 region: CSVERDYGYTF. In nucleotides, the CDR3 is TGCAGCGTTGAACGGGACTATGGCTACACCTTC.

V gene TRBV12-5 combines with J gene TRBJ1-4, with D maybe TRBD1 (5 bases). CDR3 length: 21 residues. CDR1 and CDR2 (germline): LGHNT, FRNRAP. Trimming removed 3 bases from V and 0 bases from J, with 26 bases in between. The CDR3 loop reads CASGFVVSGGSYNATNEKLFF. DNA of the CDR3: TGTGCTAGTGGTTTCGTCGTCAGCGGGGGGTCTTACAACGCAACTAATGAAAAACTGTTTTTT.

The table lists this clone with a few counts. The chain combines TRBV25-1 with TRBJ1-1, with a tentative D call TRBD1 (5 bases). Trimming stripped 2 bases from V and 5 bases from J, with 18 bases between. Germline loops: CDR1 MGHDK, CDR2 SYGVNS. The CDR3 is 16 residues long. The chain's CDR3 is CASSEPSGRESTEAFF. CDR3 coding DNA: TGTGCCAGCAGTGAACCCTCAGGGAGGGAGTCGACTGAAGCTTTCTTT.

The genes are TRBV7-8 and TRBJ2-4, with D perhaps TRBD1 (6 bases). CDR3 length: 13 amino acids. CDR1 is SGHVS, CDR2 FQNEAQ, per germline. The V end was cut by 5 bases, the J end by 8 bases, with 13 bases between. As DNA, the CDR3 is TGTGCCAGCAGCAACATCAGGGGCTACATTCAGTACTTC. This encodes CASSNIRGYIQYF. Supplemented by reference TRBV7-8 and TRBJ2-4, the full variable domain reads GAGVSQSPRYKVAKRGQDVALRCDPISGHVSLFWYQQALGQGPEFLTYFQNEAQLDKSGLPSDRFFAERPEGSVSTLKIQRTQQEDSAVYLCASSNIRGYIQYFGAGTRLSVL.

A single count supports this clone. The chain joins TRBV2 to TRBJ1-5; possible D gene TRBD1, 6 bases. The germline CDR1 and CDR2 sequences are SNHLY and FYNNEI. The V gene lost 6 bases and the J gene lost 8 bases, with 8 bases spanning the gap. There are 11 residues in the CDR3. DNA of the CDR3: TGTGCCAGCAGCAACAGGGAGCCCCAGCATTTT. The encoded protein is CASSNREPQHF.

The gene calls are TRBV2 and TRBJ1-6, with D possibly TRBD1 on 6 matching bases. Per germline, CDR1 SNHLY and CDR2 FYNNEI. Trimming removed 3 bases at V and 13 bases at J, with 19 bases between. This CDR3 is 15 amino acids long. CDR3 amino acids: CASSDRPGGASPLHF. CDR3 DNA sequence: TGTGCCAGCAGTGATCGTCCTGGGGGCGCAAGCCCCCTCCACTTT.

The rearrangement uses TRBV6-5 and TRBJ1-2; D is undetermined. Germline CDR1 and CDR2: MNHEY and SVGAGI. Trimming stripped 2 bases from V and 2 bases from J, with 9 bases between. The CDR3 has 14 residues. The CDR3 reads CASSYLGSNYGYTF. In DNA form, the CDR3 reads TGTGCCAGCAGTTACCTTGGCAGCAACTATGGCTACACCTTC.

The DNA of the CDR3 is TGTGCCAGCAGCTCCCGGGGGGGGCCCACAGATACGCAGTATTTT. It codes for CASSSRGGPTDTQYF. V is TRBV5-4 and J is TRBJ2-3; 8 bases map to TRBD2. Germline CDR1 is SGHNT and CDR2 is YYREEE (reference sequence). The CDR3 has 15 residues. The J segment lost 2 bases and the V segment lost 3 bases, leaving 5 bases of the junction unmatched.

This clone came up a few times. The gene calls are TRBV27 and TRBJ1-6; no reliable D call. From germline, CDR1 is MNHEY and CDR2 SMNVEV (reference sequence). With 5 bases removed from V and 8 bases from J, the gap between germline ends came to 13 bases. CDR3 length: 14 residues. CDR3 amino acids: CASSTVSGYSPLHF. As DNA, the CDR3 is TGTGCCAGCAGTACCGTCTCAGGATATTCACCCCTCCACTTT.

The J gene is TRBJ2-2, the V gene TRBV5-1, with D unclear. This CDR3 spans 14 amino acids. The V and J ends lost 1 base and 0 bases respectively, with 4 bases between them. Germline loops: CDR1 SGHRS, CDR2 YFSETQ. The CDR3 loop is CASSLLPNTGELFF. In DNA, the CDR3 is TGCGCCAGCAGCTTGCTCCCGAACACCGGGGAGCTGTTTTTT.

V is TRBV5-5 and J is TRBJ2-7; 8 positions match TRBD1. Germline CDR1 SGHKS, CDR2 YYEKEE (reference sequence). The ends lost 0 bases at V and 5 bases at J; junction bases unmatched: 10. The length of the CDR3 is 16 residues. The CDR3 protein is CASSLVPGQGIHEQYF. The CDR3 region has the DNA TGTGCCAGCAGCTTGGTTCCTGGACAGGGAATACACGAGCAGTACTTC.

The V and J genes are TRBV7-9 and TRBJ2-2; D gene unclear. Between the trimmed V and J ends, which lost 1 base and 6 bases, there was a span of 6 bases. CDR3 length: 13 amino acids. The germline V gene encodes CDR1 SEHNR and CDR2 FQNEAQ (reference sequence). The CDR3 reads CASSLGLPGELFF. The CDR3 DNA reads as TGTGCCAGCAGCTTAGGGTTGCCCGGGGAGCTGTTTTTT.

This chain joins TRBV10-3 and TRBJ2-7, with D possibly TRBD1 on 6 matching bases. Germline values: CDR1 ENHRY, CDR2 SYGVKD. The CDR3 loop spans 16 amino acids. V was shortened by 2 bases and J by 1 base, with 15 bases between the two germline ends. The CDR3 coding sequence is TGTGCCATCAGTGAGGGAAGCGACAGGCTATCCTACGAGCAGTACTTC. Translation: CAISEGSDRLSYEQYF.